This T cell receptor beta chain was profiled in a study of tumor-infiltrating lymphocytes in primary liver carcinoma. The study co-extracted DNA and RNA from around 20-30 mg of unsorted bulk tissue. Only a few counts were recorded for this clonotype. The researchers produced TCR beta cDNA from around 0.5 ug total RNA with a constant-region primer. Libraries covering TCR beta were generated through three nested multiplex PCR rounds (using a slightly modified ARM-PCR). TCRdb re-called the multiplex PCR reads with MiXCR, one entry per CDR3 protein. In the table there are about 22,000 distinct CDR3 sequences, 75% to 85% of which are singletons. This clonotype was obtained from a woman in her twenties or thirties with primary liver carcinoma and hepatitis B virus infection. The material sequenced was liver tumor tissue from sampling region 2. The subset here: tumor region T2, inferior pole.

The CDR3 loop reads CASSLARGAIEQFF. CDR3 nucleotide sequence: TGTGCCAGCAGCTTAGCTCGCGGGGCAATTGAGCAGTTCTTC. The V gene is TRBV7-2, the J gene TRBJ2-1; tentative D call: TRBD2 (6 bases). With 0 bases removed from V and 9 bases from J, the gap between germline ends came to 12 bases. The CDR3 contains 14 residues. The germline V gene encodes CDR1 SGHTA and CDR2 FQGNSA.